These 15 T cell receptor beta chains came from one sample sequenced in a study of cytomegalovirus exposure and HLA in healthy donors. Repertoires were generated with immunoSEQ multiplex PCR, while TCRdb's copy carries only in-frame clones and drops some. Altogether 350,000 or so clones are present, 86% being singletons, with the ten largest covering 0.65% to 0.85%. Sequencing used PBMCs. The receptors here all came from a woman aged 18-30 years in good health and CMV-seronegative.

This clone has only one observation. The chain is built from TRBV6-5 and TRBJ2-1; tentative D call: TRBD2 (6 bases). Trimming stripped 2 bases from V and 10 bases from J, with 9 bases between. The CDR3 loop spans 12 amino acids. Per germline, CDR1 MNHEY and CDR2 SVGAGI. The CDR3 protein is CASSYVAGEQFF. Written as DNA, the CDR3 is TGTGCCAGCAGTTACGTGGCGGGAGAGCAGTTCTTC.

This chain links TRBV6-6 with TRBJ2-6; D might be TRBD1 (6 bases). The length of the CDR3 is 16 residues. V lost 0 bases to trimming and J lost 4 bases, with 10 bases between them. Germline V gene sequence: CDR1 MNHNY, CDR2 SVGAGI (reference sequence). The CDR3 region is CASSYSSGAGANVLTF. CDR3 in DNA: TGTGCCAGCAGTTACTCGTCAGGGGCCGGGGCCAACGTCCTGACTTTC.

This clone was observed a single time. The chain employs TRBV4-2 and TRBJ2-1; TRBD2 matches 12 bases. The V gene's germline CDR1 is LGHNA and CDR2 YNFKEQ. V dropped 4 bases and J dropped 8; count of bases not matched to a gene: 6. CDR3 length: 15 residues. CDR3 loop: CASSPLAGGGHEQFF. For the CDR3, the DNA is TGTGCCAGCAGCCCCCTAGCGGGAGGGGGGCATGAGCAGTTCTTC.

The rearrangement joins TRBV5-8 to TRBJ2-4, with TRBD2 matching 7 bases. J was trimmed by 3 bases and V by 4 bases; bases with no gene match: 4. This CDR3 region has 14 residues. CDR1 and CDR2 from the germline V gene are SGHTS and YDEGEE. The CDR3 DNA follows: TGTGCCAGCAGCACGGGAGGCGTCAAAAACATTCAGTACTTC. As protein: CASSTGGVKNIQYF.

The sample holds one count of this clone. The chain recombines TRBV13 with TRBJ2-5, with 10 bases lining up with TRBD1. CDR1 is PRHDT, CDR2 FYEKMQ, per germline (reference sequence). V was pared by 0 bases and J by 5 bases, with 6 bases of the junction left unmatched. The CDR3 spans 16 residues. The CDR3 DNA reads TGTGCCAGCAGCTTAGGTGTTGGGGACAGGGGTGAGACCCAGTACTTC. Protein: CASSLGVGDRGETQYF.

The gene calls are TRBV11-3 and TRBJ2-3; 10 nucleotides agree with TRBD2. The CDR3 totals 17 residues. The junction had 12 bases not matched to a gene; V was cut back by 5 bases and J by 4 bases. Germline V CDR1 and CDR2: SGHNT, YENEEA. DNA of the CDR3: TGTGCCAGCAGCCCCCGGATTTCTAGCGGGAGTCCAGATACGCAGTATTTT. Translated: CASSPRISSGSPDTQYF. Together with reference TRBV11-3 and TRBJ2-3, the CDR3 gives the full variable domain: EAGVVQSPRYKIIEKKQPVAFWCNPISGHNTLYWYLQNLGQGPELLIRYENEEAVDDSQLPKDRFSAERLKGVDSTLKIQPAELGDSAVYLCASSPRISSGSPDTQYFGPGTRLTVL.

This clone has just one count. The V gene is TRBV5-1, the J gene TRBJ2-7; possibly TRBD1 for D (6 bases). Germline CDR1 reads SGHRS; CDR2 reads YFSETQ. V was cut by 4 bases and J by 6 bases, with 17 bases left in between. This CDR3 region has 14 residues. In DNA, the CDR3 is TGCGCCAGCAGCCACCGGGACACCCCTATCGAGCAGTACTTC. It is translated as CASSHRDTPIEQYF.

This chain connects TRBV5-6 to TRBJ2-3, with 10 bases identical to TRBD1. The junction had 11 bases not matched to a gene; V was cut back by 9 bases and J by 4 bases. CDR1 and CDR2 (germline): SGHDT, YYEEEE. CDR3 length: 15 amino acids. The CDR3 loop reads CATFVGQGVADTQYF. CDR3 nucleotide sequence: TGTGCCACCTTCGTCGGACAGGGGGTAGCAGATACGCAGTATTTT.

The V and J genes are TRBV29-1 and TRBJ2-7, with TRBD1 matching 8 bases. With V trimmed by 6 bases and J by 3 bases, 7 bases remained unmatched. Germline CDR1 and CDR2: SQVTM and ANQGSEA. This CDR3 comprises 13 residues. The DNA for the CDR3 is TGCAGCGTGCGGACAGGGCCTAGCTACGAGCAGTACTTC. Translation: CSVRTGPSYEQYF.

CDR3 sequence (DNA): TGTGCCAGCAGTTGGACAGGTGGGCCCCAAGAGACCCAGTACTTC. This sequence encodes CASSWTGGPQETQYF. This sequence joins TRBV6-5 and TRBJ2-5, with 7 bases aligning to TRBD1. The germline V gene has CDR1 MNHEY and CDR2 SVGAGI. The CDR3 is made up of 15 amino acids. The V and J ends lost 4 bases and 1 base, in that order; junction bases with no gene match: 6.

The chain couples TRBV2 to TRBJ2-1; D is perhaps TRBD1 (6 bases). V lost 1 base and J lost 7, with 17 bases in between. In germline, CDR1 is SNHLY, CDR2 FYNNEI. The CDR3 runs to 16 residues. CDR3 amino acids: CASSEELGALGNEQFF. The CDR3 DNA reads TGTGCCAGCAGTGAAGAGTTGGGGGCCTTAGGAAATGAGCAGTTCTTC.

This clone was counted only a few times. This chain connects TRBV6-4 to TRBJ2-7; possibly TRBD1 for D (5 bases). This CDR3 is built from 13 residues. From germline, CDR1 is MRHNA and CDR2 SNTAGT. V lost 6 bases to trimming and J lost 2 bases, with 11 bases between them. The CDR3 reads CASSNRNPYEQYF. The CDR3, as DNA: TGTGCCAGCAGCAACAGGAACCCCTACGAGCAGTACTTC.

The CDR3 region is CASPREPRKQFF. Written as DNA, the CDR3 is TGCGCCAGCCCCCGGGAACCCAGGAAGCAGTTCTTC. The gene calls are TRBV10-1 and TRBJ2-1; D may be TRBD2 (5 bases). Germline V gives CDR1 WNHNN, CDR2 SYGVQD (reference sequence). The CDR3 spans 12 residues. Trimming removed 8 bases at V and 11 bases at J, with 16 bases between.

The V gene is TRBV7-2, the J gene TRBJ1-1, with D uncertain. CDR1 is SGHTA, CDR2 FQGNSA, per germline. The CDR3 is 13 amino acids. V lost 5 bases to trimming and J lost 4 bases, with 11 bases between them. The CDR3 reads CASSPEPGTEAFF. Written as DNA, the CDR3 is TGTGCCAGCAGCCCCGAACCGGGCACTGAAGCTTTCTTT.

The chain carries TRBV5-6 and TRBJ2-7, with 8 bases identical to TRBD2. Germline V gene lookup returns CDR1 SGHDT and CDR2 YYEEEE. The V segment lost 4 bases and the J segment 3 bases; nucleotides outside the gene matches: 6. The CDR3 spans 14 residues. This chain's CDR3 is CASSPKREHYEQYF. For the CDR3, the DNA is TGTGCCAGCAGCCCCAAGCGGGAGCACTACGAGCAGTACTTC.